What follows is one TCR beta chain and its context. It has no known antigen specificity. The data derive from a study of monozygotic twins with inflammatory bowel disease (dated by TCRdb to the late 2010s). Background for the entire study: The complete study included approximately 28 monozygotic twin pairs: 19 IBD-discordant Danish pairs and nine German pairs, of which four were IBD-concordant and five were IBD-discordant. Each individual had, on average, about 151 000 unique TCRalpha sequences and 181 000 unique TCRbeta sequences available for analysis. The search for disease-associated traits relied mainly on comparing IBD patients with their genetically identical healthy co-twins within discordant pairs. Results and caveats for the whole study, not just this receptor: IBD patients had lower TCRbeta repertoire diversity, measured by the inverse Simpson index, than their healthy co-twins. The results gave no support for a single strong signal or clonotype linked to IBD. Compared with healthy twins, IBD patients shared fewer clonotypes with other individuals, and the difference was most pronounced in patients with signs of disease activity. Background noise and inter-individual variability may have been introduced into the repertoires by the differing immunosuppressive treatments among patients. The analysis was unable to tell different T cell subtypes apart. Repertoire similarity did not differ between concordant and discordant twins, which could be due to limited statistical power.

The method behind the library was 5' RACE. Preparation of each TCR library used around 3,500 ng of total RNA. For each sample, cDNA synthesis with SMARTScribe reverse transcriptase was split into eight separate reactions. Unique molecular identifiers containing a 6-nucleotide sample barcode were introduced through template switching during cDNA synthesis. Amplification of TCRalpha and TCRbeta cDNA involved two nested PCRs of 16 and 9 cycles, and each PCR was followed by bead purification. Before amplification, the cDNA was both treated with uracil DNA-glycosylase and purified with the QIAquick PCR purification kit. In the second PCR, Illumina TruSeq-compatible adapters and sample-specific barcodes were added. TapeStation and Qubit were used to check library quality and concentration, and around 5.2 ng of each library went into the pool. Sequencing of pooled libraries was carried out on an Illumina HiSeq2500 single-index Rapid Run using 2 x 100 bp reads and custom sequencing primers. In the original analysis: MiGEC version 1.2.6 was used for UMI-based consensus assembly to correct PCR and sequencing errors. V(D)J alignment, clonotype assembly and CDR3 extraction were performed with MiXCR version 2.1.1. To normalise gene usage, clonotype sharing and MAIT/NKT TCR abundance, the analysis used the top 1000, 10 000 and 20 000 clonotypes per sample. After downsampling to 27 000 UMIs, diversity was calculated as the inverse Simpson index using the vegan R package. Paired Mann-Whitney U tests on discordant twin pairs were used, with Benjamini-Hochberg multiple-testing correction. The reads, reprocessed by TCRdb, yield one row per CDR3 protein sequence and no DNA. Clone size and V and J calls follow TCRdb, not the original study. The sample's table lists a count of more than 300,000 distinct CDR3 sequences. The ten largest make up 2% to 3% of the sample.

An approximately 2.5 ml peripheral blood sample was drawn into PAXgene tubes per donor and stored at -80°C. Without any T cell sorting, total RNA was extracted from whole blood using the PAXgene blood miRNA kit on an automated QIAcube. Peripheral blood from monozygotic twin pairs who were concordant or discordant for inflammatory bowel disease underwent deep TCRalpha and TCRbeta repertoire profiling using unique molecular barcoding. Smoking habits were recorded for all twin pairs, and individuals were classified as current, former or never smokers. The receptor was derived from a human donor with ulcerative colitis or Crohn's disease, or a healthy co-twin of an affected twin (not recorded which). Specimen: blood.

The CDR3 is CASSRAGANSYEQYF. This chain joins TRBV7-3 to TRBJ2-7; TCRdb's D call of TRBD1 is untestable without DNA. CDR1 and CDR2 were assigned from the germline V gene as SGHTA and FQGTGA. The CDR3 goes from the cysteine to the phenylalanine over 15 residues. Nucleotide data are not available. Where the CDR3 stops, the reference TRBV7-3 and TRBJ2-7 genes take over; the full variable domain is GAGVSQTPSNKVTEKGKYVELRCDPISGHTALYWYRQSLGQGPEFLIYFQGTGAADDSGLPNDRFFAVRPEGSVSTLKIQRTERGDSAVYLCASSRAGANSYEQYFGPGTRLTVT.